This T cell receptor (beta chain) emerged from a study of CD8 T cells in ankylosing spondylitis. The study, taken as a whole, reports: Blood of patients with ankylosing spondylitis appeared to be characterized by a TCR beta motif of several highly homologous variants. Existing reports had already noted some motif variants in reactive arthritis synovial fluid and blood.

This clonotype has ten or more counts. Its antigen is unidentified. TCRdb itself ran the 5' RACE reads through MiXCR, one entry per CDR3 protein. The sample carries under 950,000 distinct CDR3 sequences, about 20% recorded once. The sequenced sample was blood, either unsorted or a sorted T cell fraction (not recorded which). This TCR was recovered from a male donor with ankylosing spondylitis.

CDR3 in amino acids: CASSGANNQPQHF. CDR3 sequence (DNA): TGTGCCAGCTCAGGGGCCAACAATCAGCCCCAGCATTTT. The chain employs TRBV18 and TRBJ1-5, with a possible D match to TRBD1 (5 bases). Germline CDR1 is KGHSH and CDR2 is LQKENI. CDR3 size: 13 residues. Trimming left V 5 bases short and J 3 bases short, with 8 bases between. The full variable domain, rest sourced from reference TRBV18 and TRBJ1-5, is NAGVMQNPRHLVRRRGQEARLRCSPMKGHSHVYWYRQLPEEGLKFMVYLQKENIIDESGMPKERFSAEFPKEGPSILRIQQVVRGDSAAYFCASSGANNQPQHFGDGTRLSIL.